The 14 T cell receptor beta chains listed next were all sequenced from one sample in a study of T cells in Graves' hyperthyroidism and ophthalmopathy. Amplified TCR beta CDR3 regions came from RNA transcripts. First-round RT-PCR of the TCR CDR3 relied on the HTBI primer set. TCRdb passed the multiplex PCR reads through MiXCR, listing each CDR3 protein once. The sample holds 350,000 to 450,000 distinct CDR3 sequences, about 15% seen once. Sequenced material: blood. The receptors were gathered from a woman aged 25 to 39 with Graves' hyperthyroidism that later progressed to Graves' ophthalmopathy.

J is TRBJ2-7 and V is TRBV15, with TRBD1 matching 8 bases. The CDR3 sequence is 13 residues long. J was trimmed by 4 bases and V by 1 base; bases with no gene match: 0. Germline V gene data show CDR1 as LNHNV and CDR2 as YYDKDF (reference sequence). The CDR3 loop is CATSRGDRYEQYF. The CDR3, as DNA: TGTGCCACCAGCAGAGGGGACAGGTACGAGCAGTACTTC.

This clonotype was detected many times. The J gene is TRBJ1-1, the V gene TRBV12-5; D unresolved. There are 13 residues in the CDR3. V lost 2 bases, J lost 7 bases, and 11 bases lay in between. CDR1 LGHNT and CDR2 FRNRAP come from the germline V gene. CDR3 sequence reads: CASGLSGSGEAFF. As DNA, the CDR3 is TGTGCTAGTGGTTTGTCCGGGTCCGGTGAAGCTTTCTTT.

The table lists this clonotype with many counts. This chain connects TRBV27 to TRBJ1-6; no firm D call. The CDR3 has 15 amino acids. Trimming stripped 0 bases from V and 5 bases from J, with 8 bases between. Germline V gene data show CDR1 as MNHEY and CDR2 as SMNVEV (reference sequence). The CDR3 protein is CASSLSRYNNSPLHF. The DNA of the CDR3 is TGTGCCAGCAGTTTATCACGGTATAATAATTCACCCCTCCACTTT.

The chain uses TRBV29-1 and TRBJ2-1; 8 bases agree with TRBD2. Per germline, CDR1 SQVTM and CDR2 ANQGSEA. The length of the CDR3 is 12 residues. Germline trimming cut 6 bases from V and 7 bases from J; bases unmatched to any gene: 5. CDR3 loop: CSVPGLENEQFF. CDR3 sequence (DNA): TGCAGCGTGCCGGGACTAGAGAATGAGCAGTTCTTC.

This clonotype was seen many times. The rearrangement links TRBV29-1 to TRBJ2-5; a possible D gene is TRBD1 (6 bases). Trimming took off 5 bases at V and 2 bases at J, with 18 bases between the two ends. Germline V gene data show CDR1 as SQVTM and CDR2 as ANQGSEA. The CDR3 sequence is 15 residues long. The CDR3 bases are TGCAGCGTTCAACCCTGGACAGAGCCTCAAGAGACCCAGTACTTC. Translation: CSVQPWTEPQETQYF.

This clonotype came up many times. This chain connects TRBV2 to TRBJ2-1; either TRBD1 or TRBD2 may supply D (5 bases each). Per the germline V gene, CDR1 is SNHLY and CDR2 is FYNNEI. Trimming stripped 0 bases from V and 9 bases from J, with 18 bases between. The CDR3 loop spans 16 amino acids. DNA of the CDR3: TGTGCCAGCAGTGAAGCGCTTGGGGGAAGGGAGCCTGAGCAGTTCTTC. Translation: CASSEALGGREPEQFF.

This clonotype was seen ten or more times. The V and J genes are TRBV18 and TRBJ2-5, with D tentatively TRBD1 (5 bases). This CDR3 contains 14 residues. Trimming shortened V by 4 bases and J by 4 bases, and 13 bases separated the two germline ends. CDR1 is KGHSH and CDR2 is LQKENI in the germline V gene. This chain's CDR3 is CASSRPAGLETQYF. The CDR3 nucleotides read TGTGCCAGCTCACGACCCGCAGGGTTAGAGACCCAGTACTTC. Complete variable domain (other parts from reference TRBV18 and TRBJ2-5): NAGVMQNPRHLVRRRGQEARLRCSPMKGHSHVYWYRQLPEEGLKFMVYLQKENIIDESGMPKERFSAEFPKEGPSILRIQQVVRGDSAAYFCASSRPAGLETQYFGPGTRLLVL.

V gene TRBV7-2 combines with J gene TRBJ2-3, with TRBD1 as a possible D gene (6 bases). Deletions cut 1 base from V and 8 bases from J, with 13 bases between. There are 14 residues in the CDR3. CDR1 is SGHTA, CDR2 FQGNSA, per germline. In DNA, the CDR3 is TGTGCCAGCAGCTTAGAGACAGGCCGACCTACGCAGTATTTT. It codes for CASSLETGRPTQYF.

As concerns this clonotype: A clone one base away is much larger, so this may be a read error. The rearrangement joins TRBV6-1 to TRBJ2-3, with 10 nucleotides matching TRBD1. Germline-derived CDR1 and CDR2 are MNHNS and SASEGT. The CDR3 length is 15 residues. In nucleotides, the CDR3 is TGTGCCGGCAGTCCGGGACAGGGGTGGACAGATACGCAGTATTTT. Protein product: CAGSPGQGWTDTQYF.

V gene TRBV6-1 combines with J gene TRBJ2-1; 8 bases fit TRBD2. The V and J ends lost 6 bases and 11 bases, in that order; junction bases with no gene match: 3. This CDR3 comprises 11 residues. Germline CDR1 and CDR2: MNHNS and SASEGT. The DNA of the CDR3 is TGTGCCAGCAGAAGCGGGAGAAAGCAGTTCTTC. This sequence encodes CASRSGRKQFF.

This clonotype was recorded many times. This chain links TRBV6-2 or TRBV6-3 with TRBJ2-7; the D gene is possibly TRBD1 (5 bases). Between the trimmed V and J ends, which lost 2 bases and 0 bases, there was a span of 17 bases. CDR1 is MNHEY and CDR2 is SVGEGT in the germline V gene. The CDR3 totals 17 residues. In DNA form, the CDR3 reads TGTGCCAGCAGTTACCCTAAGACAGCGTCTTACTCCTACGAGCAGTACTTC. Protein product: CASSYPKTASYSYEQYF.

This clonotype appeared many times. V gene TRBV28 combines with J gene TRBJ1-4, with D possibly matching TRBD1 (5 bases). This CDR3 has 13 residues. Germline CDR1 is MDHEN and CDR2 is SYDVKM. Trimming cost V 3 bases and J 8 bases, with 10 bases left between them. DNA of the CDR3: TGTGCCAGCAGTTTCCCAGGGATCGAAAAACTGTTTTTT. It specifies CASSFPGIEKLFF.

This clonotype has only a few counts. One base away lies a much larger clone, so this may be a sequencing read error. J is TRBJ1-4 and V is TRBV20-1, with 8 positions matching TRBD1. Germline CDR1 DFQATT, CDR2 SNEGSKA (reference sequence). CDR3 length equals 14 residues. CDR3 protein: CSARQGAANEKLLF. The CDR3 nucleotides are TGCAGTGCTAGACAGGGGGCGGCTAATGAAAAACTGCTTTTT.

Of note for this clonotype: One base away lies a much larger clone, so this may be a sequencing read error. V usage is TRBV11-1 and J usage is TRBJ2-3, with TRBD2 identical over 14 bases. Germline V lookup: CDR1 SGHAT, CDR2 FQDESV (reference sequence). The CDR3 length is 17 residues. Written as DNA, the CDR3 is TGTGCCAGCAGCTGGCCCGGGACTAGCGGGAGCACAGGTACGCAGTATTTT. Protein product: CASSWPGTSGSTGTQYF. Full variable domain (outside the CDR3, taken from reference TRBV11-1 and TRBJ2-3): EAEVAQSPRYKITEKSQAVAFWCDPISGHATLYWYRQILGQGPELLVQFQDESVVDDSQLPKDRFSAERLKGVDSTLKIQPAELGDSAMYLCASSWPGTSGSTGTQYFGPGTRLTVL.